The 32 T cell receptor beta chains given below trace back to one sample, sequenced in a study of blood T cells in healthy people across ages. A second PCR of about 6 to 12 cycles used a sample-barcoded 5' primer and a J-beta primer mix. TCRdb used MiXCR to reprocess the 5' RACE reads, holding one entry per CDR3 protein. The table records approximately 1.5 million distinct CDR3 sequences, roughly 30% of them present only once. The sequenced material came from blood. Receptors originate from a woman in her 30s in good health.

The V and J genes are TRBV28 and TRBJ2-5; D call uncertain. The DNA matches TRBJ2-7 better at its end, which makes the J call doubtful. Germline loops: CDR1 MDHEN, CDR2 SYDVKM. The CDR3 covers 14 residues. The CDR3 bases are TGTGCCAGCAGCCACCCGGGCCGCACCACCGAGCAGTACTTC. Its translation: CASSHPGRTTEQYF.

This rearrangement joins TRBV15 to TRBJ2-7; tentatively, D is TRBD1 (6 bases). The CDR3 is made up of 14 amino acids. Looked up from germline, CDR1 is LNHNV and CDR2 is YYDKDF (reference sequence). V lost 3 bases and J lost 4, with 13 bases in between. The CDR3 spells CATSRAQGGYEQYF. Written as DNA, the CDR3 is TGTGCCACCAGCAGGGCTCAAGGGGGATACGAGCAGTACTTC.

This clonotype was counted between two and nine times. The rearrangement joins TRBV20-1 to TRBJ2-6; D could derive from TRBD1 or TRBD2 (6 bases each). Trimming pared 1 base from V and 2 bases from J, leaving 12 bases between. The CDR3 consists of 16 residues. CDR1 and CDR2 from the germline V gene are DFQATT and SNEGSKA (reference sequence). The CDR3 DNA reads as TGCAGTGCTAGAGTTTCGGGGGCCCCTGGGGCCAACGTCCTGACTTTC. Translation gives CSARVSGAPGANVLTF.

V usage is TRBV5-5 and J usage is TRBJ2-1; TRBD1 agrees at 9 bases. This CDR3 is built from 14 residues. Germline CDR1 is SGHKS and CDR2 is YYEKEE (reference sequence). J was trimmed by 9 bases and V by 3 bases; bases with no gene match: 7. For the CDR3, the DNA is TGTGCCAGCAGCTACAACAGGGGGCGGAGTGAGCAGTTCTTC. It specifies CASSYNRGRSEQFF.

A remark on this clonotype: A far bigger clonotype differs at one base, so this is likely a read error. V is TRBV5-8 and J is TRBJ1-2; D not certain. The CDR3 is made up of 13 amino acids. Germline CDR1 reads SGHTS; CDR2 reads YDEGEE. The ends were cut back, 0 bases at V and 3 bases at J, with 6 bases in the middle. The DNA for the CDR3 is TGTGCCAGCAGCTTGGCATGGGACTATGGCTACACCTTC. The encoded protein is CASSLAWDYGYTF.

In DNA, the CDR3 is TGCAGTGTCAGCCGGGGGGCAGAGACCCAGTACTTC. Translating it yields CSVSRGAETQYF. V usage is TRBV20-1 and J usage is TRBJ2-5; D is perhaps TRBD2 (7 bases). This CDR3 spans 12 amino acids. Germline V CDR1 and CDR2: DFQATT, SNEGSKA (reference sequence). The germline V and J ends were trimmed by 7 bases and 4 bases, with 13 bases remaining between them.

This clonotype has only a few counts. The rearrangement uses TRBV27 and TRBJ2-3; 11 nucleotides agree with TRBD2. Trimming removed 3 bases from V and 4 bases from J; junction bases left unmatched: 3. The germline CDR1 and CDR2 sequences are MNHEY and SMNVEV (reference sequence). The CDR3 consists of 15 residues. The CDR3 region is CASSFQLAGADTQYF. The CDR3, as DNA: TGTGCCAGCAGTTTCCAACTAGCGGGAGCAGATACGCAGTATTTT.

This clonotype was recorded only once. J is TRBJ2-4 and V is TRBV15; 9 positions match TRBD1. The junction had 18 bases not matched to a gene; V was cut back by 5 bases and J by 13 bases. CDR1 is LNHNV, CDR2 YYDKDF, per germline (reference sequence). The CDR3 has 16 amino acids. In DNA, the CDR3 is TGTGCCACCAGCGAAGGGGACAGGGTTGGCGGTTTGCGGCAGTACTTC. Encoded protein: CATSEGDRVGGLRQYF. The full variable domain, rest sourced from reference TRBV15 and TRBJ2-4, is DAMVIQNPRYQVTQFGKPVTLSCSQTLNHNVMYWYQQKSSQAPKLLFHYYDKDFNNEADTPDNFQSRRPNTSFCFLDIRSPGLGDTAMYLCATSEGDRVGGLRQYFGAGTRLSVL.

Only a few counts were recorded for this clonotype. CDR3 in amino acids: CSARSRQDSGLTQYF. CDR3 in DNA: TGCAGTGCTAGATCCCGTCAGGACTCCGGTCTGACCCAGTACTTC. The J gene is TRBJ2-5, the V gene TRBV20-1, with D perhaps matching TRBD2 (5 bases). Trimming pared 2 bases from V and 7 bases from J, leaving 20 bases between. The CDR3 has 15 amino acids. Germline-derived CDR1 and CDR2 are DFQATT and SNEGSKA (reference sequence).

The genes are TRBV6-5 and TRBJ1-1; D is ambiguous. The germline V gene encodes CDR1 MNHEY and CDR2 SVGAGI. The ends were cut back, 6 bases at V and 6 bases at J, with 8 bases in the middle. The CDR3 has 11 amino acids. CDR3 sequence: CASRVQSEAFF. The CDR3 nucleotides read TGTGCCAGCAGGGTCCAGTCTGAAGCTTTCTTT.

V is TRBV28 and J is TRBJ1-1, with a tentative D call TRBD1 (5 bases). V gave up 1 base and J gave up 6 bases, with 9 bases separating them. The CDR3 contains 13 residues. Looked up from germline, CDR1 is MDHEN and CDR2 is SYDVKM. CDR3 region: CASSLSSRAEAFF. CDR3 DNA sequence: TGTGCCAGCAGTTTATCCTCCAGGGCTGAAGCTTTCTTT.

CDR3 protein: CASSLNRGQGEQYF. The CDR3 DNA reads as TGTGCCAGCAGTTTAAACAGGGGGCAGGGCGAGCAGTACTTC. The rearrangement uses TRBV27 and TRBJ2-4, with 9 bases matching TRBD1. The J call may be incorrect, as the DNA end agrees better with TRBJ2-7. The CDR3 runs 14 residues. Germline V gene sequence: CDR1 MNHEY, CDR2 SMNVEV (reference sequence).

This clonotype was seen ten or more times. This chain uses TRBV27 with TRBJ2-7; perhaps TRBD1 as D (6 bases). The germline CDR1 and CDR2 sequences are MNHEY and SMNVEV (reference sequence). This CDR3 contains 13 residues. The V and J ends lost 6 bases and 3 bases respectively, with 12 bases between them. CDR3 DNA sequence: TGTGCCAGCAGCTTAAAGGACAGCTACGAGCAGTACTTC. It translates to CASSLKDSYEQYF.

DNA of the CDR3: TGCGCCAGCAGCCAATCTACTCAGGGTTCTGCGCAGTATTTT. This encodes CASSQSTQGSAQYF. V is TRBV4-1 and J is TRBJ2-3, with D possibly matching TRBD1 (5 bases). The CDR3 length is 14 residues. V lost 2 bases to trimming and J lost 10 bases, with 16 bases between them. Looked up from germline, CDR1 is MGHRA and CDR2 is YSYEKL.

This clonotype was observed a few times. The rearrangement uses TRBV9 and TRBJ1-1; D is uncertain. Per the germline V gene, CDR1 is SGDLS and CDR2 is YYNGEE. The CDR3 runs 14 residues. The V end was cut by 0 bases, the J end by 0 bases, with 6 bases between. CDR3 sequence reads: CASSVDTLNTEAFF. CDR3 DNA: TGTGCCAGCAGCGTAGACACCTTGAACACTGAAGCTTTCTTT.

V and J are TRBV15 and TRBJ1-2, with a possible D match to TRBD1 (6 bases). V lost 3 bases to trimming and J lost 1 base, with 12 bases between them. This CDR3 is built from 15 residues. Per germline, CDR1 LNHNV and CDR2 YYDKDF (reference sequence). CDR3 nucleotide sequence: TGTGCCACCAGCAGCCAACAGGGCTTTAACTATGGCTACACCTTC. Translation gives CATSSQQGFNYGYTF.

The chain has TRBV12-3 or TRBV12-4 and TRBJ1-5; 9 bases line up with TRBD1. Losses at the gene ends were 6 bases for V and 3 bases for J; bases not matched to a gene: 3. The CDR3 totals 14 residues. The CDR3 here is CASRDRGFNQPQHF. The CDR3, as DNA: TGTGCCAGCAGGGACAGGGGTTTCAATCAGCCCCAGCATTTT.

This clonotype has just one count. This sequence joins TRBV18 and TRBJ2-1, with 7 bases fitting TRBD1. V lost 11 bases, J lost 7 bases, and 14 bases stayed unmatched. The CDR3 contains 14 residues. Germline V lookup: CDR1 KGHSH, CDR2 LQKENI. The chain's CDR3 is CASLAQGDTNEQFF. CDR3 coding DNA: TGTGCCTCCCTGGCCCAGGGGGATACGAATGAGCAGTTCTTC.

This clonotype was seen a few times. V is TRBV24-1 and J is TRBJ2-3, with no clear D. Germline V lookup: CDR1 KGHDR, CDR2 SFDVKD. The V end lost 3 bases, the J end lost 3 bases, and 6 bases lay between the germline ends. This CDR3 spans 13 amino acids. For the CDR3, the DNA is TGTGCCACCAGTGATACGCTTACAGATACGCAGTATTTT. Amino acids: CATSDTLTDTQYF.

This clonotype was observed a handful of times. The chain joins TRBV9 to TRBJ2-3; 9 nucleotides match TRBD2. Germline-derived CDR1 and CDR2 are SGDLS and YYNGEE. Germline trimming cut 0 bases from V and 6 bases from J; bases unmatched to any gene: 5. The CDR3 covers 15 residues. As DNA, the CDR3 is TGTGCCAGCAGCGTAGGAGGGGCGGGAGGGGATACGCAGTATTTT. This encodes CASSVGGAGGDTQYF.

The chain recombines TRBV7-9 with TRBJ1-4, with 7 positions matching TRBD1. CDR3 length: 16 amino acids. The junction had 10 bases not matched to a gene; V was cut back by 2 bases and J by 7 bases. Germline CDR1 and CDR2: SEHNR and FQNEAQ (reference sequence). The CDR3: CASSLKTLGGGEKLFF. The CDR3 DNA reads TGTGCCAGCAGCTTAAAAACGTTAGGGGGCGGTGAAAAACTGTTTTTT.

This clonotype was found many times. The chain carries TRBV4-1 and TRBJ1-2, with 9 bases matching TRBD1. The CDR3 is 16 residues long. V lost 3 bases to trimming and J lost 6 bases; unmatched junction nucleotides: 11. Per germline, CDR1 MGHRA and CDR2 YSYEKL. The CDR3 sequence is CASSHDRQGGRNGYTF. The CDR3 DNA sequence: TGCGCCAGCAGCCATGATCGACAGGGGGGAAGAAATGGCTACACCTTC.

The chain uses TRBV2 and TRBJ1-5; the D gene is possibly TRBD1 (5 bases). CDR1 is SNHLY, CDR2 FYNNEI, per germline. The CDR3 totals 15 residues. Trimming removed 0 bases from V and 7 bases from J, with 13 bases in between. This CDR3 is CASSEALRRGQPQHF. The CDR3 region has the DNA TGTGCCAGCAGTGAAGCGCTTCGAAGGGGCCAGCCCCAGCATTTT.

The CDR3 loop is CASRGQSRETQYF. The CDR3 DNA reads TGCGCCAGCAGGGGACAATCCCGAGAGACCCAGTACTTC. J is TRBJ2-5 and V is TRBV5-1, with D possibly matching TRBD1 (6 bases). The CDR3 runs to 13 residues. Germline CDR1 reads SGHRS; CDR2 reads YFSETQ. Between the trimmed V and J ends, which lost 5 bases and 4 bases, there was a span of 12 bases.

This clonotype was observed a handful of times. CDR3 sequence reads: CASSSEVGRHEQFF. CDR3 sequence (DNA): TGTGCCAGCAGCTCCGAGGTAGGGCGGCATGAGCAGTTCTTC. This chain joins TRBV28 and TRBJ2-1; unclear D gene. V was pared by 6 bases and J by 8 bases, with 17 bases between. The CDR3 spans 14 residues. In germline, CDR1 is MDHEN, CDR2 SYDVKM.

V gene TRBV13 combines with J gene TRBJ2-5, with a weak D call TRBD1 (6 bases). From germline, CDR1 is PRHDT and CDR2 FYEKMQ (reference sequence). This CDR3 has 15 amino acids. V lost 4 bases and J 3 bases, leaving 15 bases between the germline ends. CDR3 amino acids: CASSWRENREETQYF. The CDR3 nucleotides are TGTGCCAGCAGCTGGAGAGAGAACAGGGAAGAGACCCAGTACTTC. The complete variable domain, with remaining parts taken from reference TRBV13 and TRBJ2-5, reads AAGVIQSPRHLIKEKRETATLKCYPIPRHDTVYWYQQGPGQDPQFLISFYEKMQSDKGSIPDRFSAQQFSDYHSELNMSSLELGDSALYFCASSWRENREETQYFGPGTRLLVL.

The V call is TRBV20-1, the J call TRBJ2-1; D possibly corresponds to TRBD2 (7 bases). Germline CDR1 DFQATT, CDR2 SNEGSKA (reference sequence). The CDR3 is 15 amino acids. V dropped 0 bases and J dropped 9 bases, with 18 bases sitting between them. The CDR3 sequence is CSARDPSGTGSEQFF. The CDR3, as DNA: TGCAGTGCTAGAGATCCTAGCGGTACAGGGTCTGAGCAGTTCTTC.

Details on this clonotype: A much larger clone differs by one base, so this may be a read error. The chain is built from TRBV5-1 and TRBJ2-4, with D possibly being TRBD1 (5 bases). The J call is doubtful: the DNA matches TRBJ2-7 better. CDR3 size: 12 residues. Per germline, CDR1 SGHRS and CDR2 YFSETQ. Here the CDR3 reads CAGSSQGNEQYF. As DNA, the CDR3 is TGCGCCGGCAGTTCTCAGGGAAACGAGCAGTACTTC.

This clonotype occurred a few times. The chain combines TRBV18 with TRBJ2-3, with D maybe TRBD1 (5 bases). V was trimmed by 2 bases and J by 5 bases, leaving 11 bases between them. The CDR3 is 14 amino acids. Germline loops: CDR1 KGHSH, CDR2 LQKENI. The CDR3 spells CASSPVGAGDTQYF. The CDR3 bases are TGTGCCAGCTCACCAGTTGGGGCCGGAGATACGCAGTATTTT.

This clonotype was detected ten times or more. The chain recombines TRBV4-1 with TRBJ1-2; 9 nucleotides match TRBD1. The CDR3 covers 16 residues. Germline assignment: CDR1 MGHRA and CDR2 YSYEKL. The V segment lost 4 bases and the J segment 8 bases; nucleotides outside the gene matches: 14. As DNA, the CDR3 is TGCGCCAGCAGCCCCGGACAGGGGAATGAGGGGAGCGGCTACACCTTC. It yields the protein CASSPGQGNEGSGYTF.

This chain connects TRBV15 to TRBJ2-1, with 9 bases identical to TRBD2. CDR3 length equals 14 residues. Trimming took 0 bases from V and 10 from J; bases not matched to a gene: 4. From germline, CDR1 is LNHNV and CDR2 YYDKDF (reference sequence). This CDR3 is CATSREREGREQFF. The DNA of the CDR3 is TGTGCCACCAGCAGAGAGCGGGAGGGAAGGGAGCAGTTCTTC.

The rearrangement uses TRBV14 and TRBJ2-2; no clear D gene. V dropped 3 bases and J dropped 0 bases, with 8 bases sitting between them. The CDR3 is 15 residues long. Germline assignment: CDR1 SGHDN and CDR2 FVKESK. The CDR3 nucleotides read TGTGCCAGCAGCCATGGGCCAACGAACACCGGGGAGCTGTTTTTT. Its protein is CASSHGPTNTGELFF.